A single sample is the source of the 28 T cell receptor beta chains below, sequenced in a study of blood T cell repertoires in COVID-19. The protocol was immunoSEQ multiplex PCR, while the TCRdb copy is restricted to in-frame clones and leaves out a portion. The sample gives some 83,000 clones, approximately 87% of which show up once; about a sixth is in the top ten. Sequencing was carried out using peripheral blood. Receptors originate from an elderly man in a cohort sampled during active COVID-19.

This clone was seen more than once but under ten times. The chain combines TRBV12-3 or TRBV12-4 with TRBJ1-5; TRBD1 might be the D (6 bases). V lost 7 bases and J 8 bases, leaving 15 bases between the germline ends. This CDR3 has 13 residues. The CDR3 DNA reads TGTGCCAGCACCAGGGACATTTATGAGCCCCAGCATTTT. This sequence encodes CASTRDIYEPQHF.

The J gene is TRBJ2-3, the V gene TRBV2; D may be TRBD1 (5 bases). The length of the CDR3 is 14 residues. Germline assignment: CDR1 SNHLY and CDR2 FYNNEI. V shed 8 bases and J shed 0 bases, with 12 bases lying between them. CDR3 nucleotides: TGTGCCAGCCATACAGGACAAAGCACAGATACGCAGTATTTT. Encoded protein: CASHTGQSTDTQYF.

J is TRBJ1-1 and V is TRBV19, with a possible D match to TRBD1 (5 bases). V lost 4 bases, J lost 4 bases, and 22 bases lay in between. Germline V gene sequence: CDR1 LNHDA, CDR2 SQIVND (reference sequence). The CDR3 has 17 amino acids. Here the CDR3 DNA reads TGTGCCAGTAGTAATGGCCGGAGAGAGGGCGGGGGCACTGAAGCTTTCTTT. This sequence encodes CASSNGRREGGGTEAFF. Combining the CDR3 with reference TRBV19 and TRBJ1-1 gives the whole variable domain DGGITQSPKYLFRKEGQNVTLSCEQNLNHDAMYWYRQDPGQGLRLIYYSQIVNDFQKGDIAEGYSVSREKKESFPLTVTSAQKNPTAFYLCASSNGRREGGGTEAFFGQGTRLTVV.

This rearrangement joins TRBV28 to TRBJ2-2, with D perhaps TRBD1 (5 bases). Trimming stripped 6 bases from V and 5 bases from J, with 19 bases between. The CDR3 contains 16 residues. Germline V CDR1 and CDR2: MDHEN, SYDVKM. The DNA for the CDR3 is TGTGCCAGCAGGGAGCGCCAGGGCGTTGGGACCGGGGAGCTGTTTTTT. This translates into CASRERQGVGTGELFF.

The chain joins TRBV10-3 to TRBJ1-1; no definite D call. Looked up from germline, CDR1 is ENHRY and CDR2 is SYGVKD. The CDR3 covers 12 residues. V was shortened by 4 bases and J by 6 bases, with 9 bases between the two germline ends. The DNA for the CDR3 is TGTGCCATCAGTGCGGCGGGCGCTGAAGCTTTCTTT. Translating it yields CAISAAGAEAFF.

The rearrangement joins TRBV2 to TRBJ2-3; TRBD1 matches 9 bases. The V gene's germline CDR1 is SNHLY and CDR2 FYNNEI. The V gene end was trimmed by 7 bases and the J gene end by 1 base; junction bases not matched to a gene: 0. The CDR3 loop spans 13 amino acids. CDR3 amino acids: CASNRGRTDTQYF. The CDR3 DNA reads TGTGCCAGCAACAGGGGGCGCACAGATACGCAGTATTTT.

V and J are TRBV11-2 and TRBJ1-3; D possibly corresponds to TRBD1 (5 bases). This CDR3 is built from 13 residues. Germline V gene sequence: CDR1 SGHAT, CDR2 FQNNGV. Trimming pared 3 bases from V and 5 bases from J, leaving 8 bases between. The CDR3 sequence: CASSLSGRNTIYF. The CDR3 bases are TGTGCCAGCAGCTTGTCAGGGCGAAACACCATATATTTT.

The V gene is TRBV18, the J gene TRBJ2-5, with D possibly being TRBD2 (6 bases). The CDR3 runs to 16 residues. Deletions cut 3 bases from V and 2 bases from J, with 16 bases between. The germline V gene encodes CDR1 KGHSH and CDR2 LQKENI. The CDR3 loop reads CASSPLQGGGQETQYF. The DNA of the CDR3 is TGTGCCAGCTCACCGCTCCAGGGAGGAGGGCAAGAGACCCAGTACTTC.

This rearrangement joins TRBV14 to TRBJ2-3; TRBD2 matches at 13 bases. Germline V CDR1 and CDR2: SGHDN, FVKESK. The CDR3 covers 14 residues. Trimming removed 4 bases from V and 6 bases from J; junction bases left unmatched: 1. The CDR3: CASSRTSGGDTQYF. CDR3 nucleotides: TGTGCCAGCAGCCGGACTAGCGGGGGCGATACGCAGTATTTT.

This rearrangement joins TRBV27 to TRBJ2-5, with TRBD2 matching over 9 bases. Trimming removed 6 bases from V and 3 bases from J; junction bases left unmatched: 5. The CDR3 covers 14 residues. Germline CDR1 and CDR2: MNHEY and SMNVEV (reference sequence). The CDR3 DNA is TGTGCCAGCAGGCCCCTAGCGGGGAAAGAGACCCAGTACTTC. It encodes CASRPLAGKETQYF.

This clone appeared a single time. The CDR3 region has the DNA TGTGCCAGCAGCCCCCCGGGAAGGAACACTGAAGCTTTCTTT. Its protein product is CASSPPGRNTEAFF. The chain joins TRBV4-2 to TRBJ1-1; the D is unclear. CDR1 and CDR2 (germline): LGHNA, YNFKEQ. V lost 4 bases, J lost 1 base, and 10 bases lay in between. This CDR3 has 14 residues.

V is TRBV4-1 and J is TRBJ2-7, with 9 bases fitting TRBD1. J gave up 3 bases and V 7 bases, and 10 bases lay outside the gene matches. The CDR3 loop spans 15 amino acids. Germline CDR1 reads MGHRA; CDR2 reads YSYEKL. The CDR3 sequence is CASNLAWGQGYEQYF. CDR3 coding DNA: TGCGCCAGCAACTTAGCCTGGGGACAGGGCTACGAGCAGTACTTC.

V and J are TRBV18 and TRBJ1-3, with D perhaps TRBD1 (6 bases). The germline V gene encodes CDR1 KGHSH and CDR2 LQKENI. Trimming shortened V by 1 base and J by 0 bases, and 10 bases separated the two germline ends. The CDR3 length is 16 residues. For the CDR3, the DNA is TGTGCCAGCTCACCACAAACAGGGAGCTCTGGAAACACCATATATTTT. Translated, it gives CASSPQTGSSGNTIYF.

This clone showed up just a few times. The CDR3 DNA follows: TGTGCCATCAGTGAGTCGTGGCAGGGGAACACTGAAGCTTTCTTT. Translation gives CAISESWQGNTEAFF. V gene TRBV10-3 combines with J gene TRBJ1-1; possible D gene TRBD1, 5 bases. The V gene lost 0 bases and the J gene lost 1 base, with 9 bases spanning the gap. The CDR3 extends over 15 amino acids. CDR1 and CDR2 (germline): ENHRY, SYGVKD.

The genes are TRBV10-2 and TRBJ1-5; D is possibly TRBD1 (6 bases). V lost 2 bases and J lost 0, with 8 bases in between. The V gene's germline CDR1 is WSHSY and CDR2 SAAADI. This CDR3 contains 15 residues. CDR3 bases: TGCGCCAGCAGTGAGAGGGGGTATAGCAATCAGCCCCAGCATTTT. It codes for CASSERGYSNQPQHF.

This clone was seen a handful of times. The rearrangement uses TRBV7-2 and TRBJ1-1; D gene ambiguous. Trimming shortened V by 5 bases and J by 0 bases, and 7 bases separated the two germline ends. Germline V gene lookup returns CDR1 SGHTA and CDR2 FQGNSA. The CDR3 covers 13 residues. In DNA form, the CDR3 reads TGTGCCAGCAGCGTGGCAGTGAACACTGAAGCTTTCTTT. This gives the protein CASSVAVNTEAFF.

This clone was picked up a small number of times. This sample also contains other DNA sequences that code for the same CDR3. This chain links TRBV7-9 with TRBJ1-4; D is uncertain. V lost 1 base to trimming and J lost 8 bases, with 5 bases between them. Germline loops: CDR1 SEHNR, CDR2 FQNEAQ (reference sequence). This CDR3 is 12 amino acids long. The DNA for the CDR3 is TGTGCCAGCAGCTTAGATTCGGAAAAACTGTTTTTT. Its protein is CASSLDSEKLFF.

This clone occurred once. V gene TRBV7-9 combines with J gene TRBJ2-7, with 9 bases aligning to TRBD1. This CDR3 spans 16 amino acids. The V gene end was trimmed by 5 bases and the J gene end by 3 bases; junction bases not matched to a gene: 11. CDR1 is SEHNR and CDR2 is FQNEAQ in the germline V gene (reference sequence). In DNA, the CDR3 is TGTGCCAGCAGCCCCCCCAACAGGGGGCCAAACTACGAGCAGTACTTC. Its protein product is CASSPPNRGPNYEQYF.

The sample holds one count of this clone. The chain joins TRBV6-1 to TRBJ2-5; maybe TRBD2 (7 bases). The CDR3 totals 15 residues. V was clipped by 1 base and J by 5 bases, with 14 bases between them. Germline CDR1 reads MNHNS; CDR2 reads SASEGT. As DNA, the CDR3 is TGTGCCAGCAGTGAAGGCCAGGGGCGGGAGGAGACCCAGTACTTC. This encodes CASSEGQGREETQYF.

This clone was seen once. The V gene is TRBV18, the J gene TRBJ2-7; D perhaps matches TRBD1 (6 bases). Deletions cut 6 bases from V and 0 bases from J, with 12 bases between. The germline V gene encodes CDR1 KGHSH and CDR2 LQKENI. The CDR3 totals 14 residues. CDR3 bases: TGTGCCAGCTCTTTAGGACAGAGCTCCTACGAGCAGTACTTC. Residues: CASSLGQSSYEQYF.

The gene calls are TRBV14 and TRBJ1-3; D gene ambiguous. With 3 bases removed from V and 0 bases from J, the gap between germline ends came to 6 bases. Germline V gives CDR1 SGHDN, CDR2 FVKESK. CDR3 length: 14 residues. In DNA form, the CDR3 reads TGTGCCAGCAGCCATCGGAGCTCTGGAAACACCATATATTTT. This translates into CASSHRSSGNTIYF.

This clone was counted only a few times. The V and J genes are TRBV10-3 and TRBJ1-2; no firm D call. The V end was cut by 2 bases, the J end by 3 bases, with 7 bases between. The CDR3 totals 13 residues. The germline V gene encodes CDR1 ENHRY and CDR2 SYGVKD. The CDR3 nucleotides read TGTGCCATCAGTGAGCGGGAGGACTATGGCTACACCTTC. The encoded protein is CAISEREDYGYTF.

The chain carries TRBV4-3 and TRBJ1-4; tentative D call: TRBD1 (6 bases). The CDR3 runs 16 residues. V shed 4 bases and J shed 3 bases, with 15 bases lying between them. Per the germline V gene, CDR1 is LGHNA and CDR2 is YSLEER. The CDR3 DNA sequence: TGCGCCAGCAGCCCTACCTTGACAGGTCCTAATGAAAAACTGTTTTTT. As protein: CASSPTLTGPNEKLFF.

The CDR3 DNA is TGCGCCAGCAGCTTTACTAGCGGGGGAAGCTCCTACAATGAGCAGTTCTTC. Amino acids: CASSFTSGGSSYNEQFF. The chain couples TRBV5-1 to TRBJ2-1, with 11 bases identical to TRBD2. The V and J ends lost 2 bases and 0 bases, in that order; junction bases with no gene match: 4. Germline assignment: CDR1 SGHRS and CDR2 YFSETQ. The CDR3 consists of 17 residues. Full variable domain (outside the CDR3, taken from reference TRBV5-1 and TRBJ2-1): KAGVTQTPRYLIKTRGQQVTLSCSPISGHRSVSWYQQTPGQGLQFLFEYFSETQRNKGNFPGRFSGRQFSNSRSEMNVSTLELGDSALYLCASSFTSGGSSYNEQFFGPGTRLTVL.

The chain employs TRBV10-3 and TRBJ2-2; TRBD1 might be the D (5 bases). This CDR3 comprises 15 residues. With 0 bases removed from V and 6 bases from J, the gap between germline ends came to 11 bases. Germline values: CDR1 ENHRY, CDR2 SYGVKD. CDR3 in amino acids: CAISESTRVAGELFF. DNA of the CDR3: TGTGCCATCAGTGAGTCGACCAGGGTGGCCGGGGAGCTGTTTTTT.

The V gene is TRBV19, the J gene TRBJ2-5; possible D gene TRBD2, 5 bases. Deletions cut 3 bases from V and 5 bases from J, with 7 bases between. This CDR3 is 12 amino acids long. Per germline, CDR1 LNHDA and CDR2 SQIVND (reference sequence). The CDR3 DNA is TGTGCCAGTAGTATCCCGGGGGAGACCCAGTACTTC. This translates into CASSIPGETQYF.

The chain employs TRBV2 and TRBJ2-7; weak D call: TRBD1 (6 bases). The CDR3 loop spans 12 amino acids. Trimming cost V 6 bases and J 4 bases, with 10 bases left between them. Germline values: CDR1 SNHLY, CDR2 FYNNEI. The DNA of the CDR3 is TGTGCCAGCAGCGGACAGCCTTACGAGCAGTACTTC. Translation: CASSGQPYEQYF.

This clone showed up just once. This chain connects TRBV28 to TRBJ1-2; 7 nucleotides align to TRBD1. The CDR3 length is 13 residues. Looked up from germline, CDR1 is MDHEN and CDR2 is SYDVKM. V gave up 7 bases and J gave up 3 bases; unmatched junction bases: 5. The CDR3 sequence: CASTPTGDYGYTF. The CDR3, as DNA: TGTGCCAGCACCCCTACAGGGGACTATGGCTACACCTTC.